The 21 T cell receptor beta chains reported below all come from one sample, sequenced in a study of shared clonotypes between healthy human individuals. Assay: immunoSEQ multiplex PCR; the TCRdb copy retains only in-frame clones and omits some. The sample consists of roughly 570,000 clones, roughly 98% of them appearing once. Terminally differentiated effector memory CD45RA+ cells were excluded by CCR7 positive selection of CD45RO-negative cells. Sample: naive CD8+ T cells sorted from blood. Every receptor here comes from a man aged 25-45 years in good health.

The CDR3 region has the DNA TGTGCCAGCAGCTTAGAGGATAGCGGGCCGTTTGGGCAGTTCTTC. This translates into CASSLEDSGPFGQFF. The chain has TRBV7-9 and TRBJ2-1, with 7 nucleotides matching TRBD2. This CDR3 region has 15 residues. The V gene end was trimmed by 1 base and the J gene end by 12 bases; junction bases not matched to a gene: 12. Germline-derived CDR1 and CDR2 are SEHNR and FQNEAQ (reference sequence).

This chain links TRBV9 with TRBJ2-5; TRBD1 or TRBD2 may be the D gene (5 bases each). Looked up from germline, CDR1 is SGDLS and CDR2 is YYNGEE. The length of the CDR3 is 16 residues. The ends were cut back, 3 bases at V and 3 bases at J, with 18 bases in the middle. The CDR3 here is CASSERASGAEETQYF. CDR3 DNA: TGTGCCAGCAGCGAGAGGGCCTCCGGGGCCGAAGAGACCCAGTACTTC.

A remark on this clone: The sample contains more than one DNA sequence encoding this CDR3. The chain employs TRBV19 and TRBJ1-1; unclear D gene. Trimming cost V 3 bases and J 1 base, with 6 bases left between them. CDR1 is LNHDA and CDR2 is SQIVND in the germline V gene (reference sequence). CDR3 length equals 13 residues. DNA of the CDR3: TGTGCCAGTAGTATTTCGGGGAACACTGAAGCTTTCTTT. Translation gives CASSISGNTEAFF. Filled out from reference TRBV19 and TRBJ1-1, the complete variable domain reads DGGITQSPKYLFRKEGQNVTLSCEQNLNHDAMYWYRQDPGQGLRLIYYSQIVNDFQKGDIAEGYSVSREKKESFPLTVTSAQKNPTAFYLCASSISGNTEAFFGQGTRLTVV.

The genes are TRBV5-1 and TRBJ2-1; D is uncertain. V lost 1 base and J 6 bases, leaving 20 bases between the germline ends. Germline loops: CDR1 SGHRS, CDR2 YFSETQ. The CDR3 runs to 17 residues. CDR3 protein: CASSLRTRSPTFNEQFF. The CDR3, as DNA: TGCGCCAGCAGCTTGAGGACGAGGAGCCCTACTTTCAATGAGCAGTTCTTC.

The CDR3 DNA reads TGTGCCAGCAGTTTTTTCGACGAGCAGTACTTC. This encodes CASSFFDEQYF. The V gene is TRBV27, the J gene TRBJ2-7; no clear D. The CDR3 is 11 amino acids. V lost 3 bases, J lost 5 bases, and 5 bases lay in between. The germline V gene has CDR1 MNHEY and CDR2 SMNVEV (reference sequence).

J is TRBJ2-7 and V is TRBV27; 10 bases are a match to TRBD2. The length of the CDR3 is 14 residues. Germline-derived CDR1 and CDR2 are MNHEY and SMNVEV (reference sequence). Trimming removed 5 bases from V and 0 bases from J; junction bases left unmatched: 1. The CDR3 nucleotides read TGTGCCAGCAGTCCTAGCGGGAGCTCCTACGAGCAGTACTTC. Translating it yields CASSPSGSSYEQYF.

The gene calls are TRBV9 and TRBJ2-2; 8 nucleotides agree with TRBD1. Germline CDR1 is SGDLS and CDR2 is YYNGEE. The CDR3 is 15 residues long. With V trimmed by 3 bases and J by 8 bases, 9 bases remained unmatched. CDR3 nucleotide sequence: TGTGCCAGCAGCGCCTATGACAGGGGTGGTGGGGAGCTGTTTTTT. Protein sequence: CASSAYDRGGGELFF.

The V call is TRBV7-9, the J call TRBJ2-6, with 8 bases lining up with TRBD1. Germline values: CDR1 SEHNR, CDR2 FQNEAQ (reference sequence). The junction had 3 bases not matched to a gene; V was cut back by 4 bases and J by 4 bases. This CDR3 has 15 residues. CDR3 nucleotides: TGTGCCAGCAGCTCAGGGGGCTCCGGGGCCAACGTCCTGACTTTC. This encodes CASSSGGSGANVLTF.

The chain has TRBV7-3 and TRBJ2-1, with 8 positions matching TRBD1. The CDR3 runs to 14 residues. With V trimmed by 2 bases and J by 9 bases, 6 bases remained unmatched. Germline lookup yields CDR1 SGHTA and CDR2 FQGTGA. The CDR3 coding sequence is TGTGCCAGCAGCTTAGGACAGGGACGCGGTGAGCAGTTCTTC. Amino acid sequence: CASSLGQGRGEQFF.

The chain couples TRBV7-9 to TRBJ2-5, with D unclear. V lost 4 bases and J 2 bases, leaving 11 bases between the germline ends. The CDR3 length is 14 residues. Germline V lookup: CDR1 SEHNR, CDR2 FQNEAQ (reference sequence). The CDR3 nucleotides are TGTGCCAGCAGCTCAGTAGGGCGTCAAGAGACCCAGTACTTC. This sequence encodes CASSSVGRQETQYF. The complete variable domain, with remaining parts taken from reference TRBV7-9 and TRBJ2-5, reads DTGVSQNPRHKITKRGQNVTFRCDPISEHNRLYWYRQTLGQGPEFLTYFQNEAQLEKSRLLSDRFSAERPKGSFSTLEIQRTEQGDSAMYLCASSSVGRQETQYFGPGTRLLVL.

This chain joins TRBV7-9 and TRBJ2-3; D unresolved. The germline V gene encodes CDR1 SEHNR and CDR2 FQNEAQ (reference sequence). Trimming left V 8 bases short and J 2 bases short, with 8 bases between. The CDR3 loop spans 12 amino acids. The CDR3: CASQQLTDTQYF. Here the CDR3 DNA reads TGTGCCAGCCAACAGCTCACAGATACGCAGTATTTT.

The CDR3 here is CASSPVQGAETDTQYF. CDR3 bases: TGTGCCAGCAGCCCTGTACAGGGTGCCGAAACAGATACGCAGTATTTT. The chain carries TRBV7-9 and TRBJ2-3; D is possibly TRBD1 (6 bases). Trimming took off 5 bases at V and 3 bases at J, with 18 bases between the two ends. The CDR3 length is 16 residues. Germline V gives CDR1 SEHNR, CDR2 FQNEAQ (reference sequence).

The rearrangement uses TRBV7-9 and TRBJ2-5; no reliable D call. V dropped 2 bases and J dropped 3 bases, with 10 bases sitting between them. From germline, CDR1 is SEHNR and CDR2 FQNEAQ (reference sequence). This CDR3 contains 14 residues. The chain's CDR3 is CASSLPQGKETQYF. The CDR3 nucleotides read TGTGCCAGCAGCTTACCTCAAGGGAAAGAGACCCAGTACTTC.

This sequence joins TRBV6-6 and TRBJ2-1; TRBD2 aligns across 14 bases. V was pared by 5 bases and J by 4 bases, with 1 base of the junction left unmatched. Germline V gene data show CDR1 as MNHNY and CDR2 as SVGAGI (reference sequence). The CDR3 contains 15 residues. CDR3 amino acids: CASSGTSGSYNEQFF. The CDR3 nucleotides read TGTGCCAGCAGTGGGACTAGCGGGAGTTACAATGAGCAGTTCTTC.

The CDR3 reads CASSGTGAPSYEQYF. CDR3 nucleotides: TGTGCCAGCAGCGGGACAGGGGCCCCTTCCTACGAGCAGTACTTC. The chain carries TRBV9 and TRBJ2-7, with 9 bases lining up with TRBD1. Losses at the gene ends were 3 bases for V and 1 base for J; bases not matched to a gene: 5. Germline V gene sequence: CDR1 SGDLS, CDR2 YYNGEE. This CDR3 is 15 amino acids long. Combining the CDR3 with reference TRBV9 and TRBJ2-7 gives the whole variable domain DSGVTQTPKHLITATGQRVTLRCSPRSGDLSVYWYQQSLDQGLQFLIQYYNGEERAKGNILERFSAQQFPDLHSELNLSSLELGDSALYFCASSGTGAPSYEQYFGPGTRLTVT.

V gene TRBV4-1 combines with J gene TRBJ2-1; D not certain. Trimming removed 2 bases at V and 4 bases at J, with 12 bases between. Germline V CDR1 and CDR2: MGHRA, YSYEKL. The CDR3 length is 15 residues. The CDR3 loop is CASSQKEDAYNEQFF. CDR3 nucleotide sequence: TGCGCCAGCAGCCAAAAAGAGGACGCATACAATGAGCAGTTCTTC.

J is TRBJ2-1 and V is TRBV4-3, with D perhaps assigned TRBD1 or TRBD2 (5 bases each). V lost 4 bases and J 6 bases, leaving 16 bases between the germline ends. Germline CDR1 reads LGHNA; CDR2 reads YSLEER. The CDR3 covers 15 residues. CDR3 residues: CASSPGAGVGNEQFF. CDR3 nucleotide sequence: TGCGCCAGCAGCCCCGGGGCTGGAGTAGGCAATGAGCAGTTCTTC.

The genes are TRBV7-9 and TRBJ2-7, with a weak D call TRBD2 (5 bases). V gave up 5 bases and J gave up 3 bases, with 14 bases separating them. The CDR3 totals 14 residues. Germline V gives CDR1 SEHNR, CDR2 FQNEAQ (reference sequence). The CDR3 region has the DNA TGTGCCAGCAGCACCTCGTACGGGGACTACGAGCAGTACTTC. It codes for CASSTSYGDYEQYF. Together with reference TRBV7-9 and TRBJ2-7, the CDR3 gives the full variable domain: DTGVSQNPRHKITKRGQNVTFRCDPISEHNRLYWYRQTLGQGPEFLTYFQNEAQLEKSRLLSDRFSAERPKGSFSTLEIQRTEQGDSAMYLCASSTSYGDYEQYFGPGTRLTVT.

The chain uses TRBV2 and TRBJ1-3; D is uncertain. V was clipped by 6 bases and J by 2 bases, with 11 bases between them. Germline lookup yields CDR1 SNHLY and CDR2 FYNNEI. The CDR3 is 14 residues long. CDR3 nucleotides: TGTGCCAGCAGGGAGACCTTGGCTGGAAACACCATATATTTT. Its translation: CASRETLAGNTIYF.

This chain links TRBV6-4 with TRBJ2-1; D gene uncertain. The CDR3 loop spans 13 amino acids. Germline CDR1 and CDR2: MRHNA and SNTAGT. V was cut by 1 base and J by 3 bases, with 4 bases left in between. The CDR3 sequence is CASSDYSYNEQFF. The CDR3 DNA reads TGTGCCAGCAGTGACTACAGCTACAATGAGCAGTTCTTC.

The chain is built from TRBV4-1 and TRBJ2-7; 13 bases line up with TRBD2. Germline V gives CDR1 MGHRA, CDR2 YSYEKL. The CDR3 totals 17 residues. The V and J ends lost 3 bases and 2 bases, in that order; junction bases with no gene match: 7. In nucleotides, the CDR3 is TGCGCCAGCAGCCAGGAACCCGGACTAGCGGGAGCCTACGAGCAGTACTTC. It specifies CASSQEPGLAGAYEQYF.